This entry features one T cell receptor (beta chain) sequence. No antigen is known for it. No qualities accompany the bases; no much larger clone lies one base away. The data derive from a study of cytotoxic CD8 clonotypes in ibrutinib-treated CLL (dated by TCRdb to the early 2020s). About the full investigation: In this cohort, about 15 patients were treatment-naive and approximately twelve were relapsed/refractory, while some 18 had unmutated IGHV. On average, each sample yielded roughly 260,000 productive templates and around 98,000 productive rearrangements. Every sample from remission and from progressive disease was obtained while the patients were still on ibrutinib. Cryopreserved peripheral blood mononuclear cells were collected at three points: before therapy, at response, and at either sustained remission or disease progression. The response samples were drawn at a median of approximately 12 months into treatment, with a range of about 6 to 36 months. Of the 80 to 95 participants in the trial, 20 to 30 had longitudinal samples available. Partial responses were observed in 24 patients and complete responses in 2; after a median follow-up of around 68 months, remission was maintained in 15 or so patients and progression was observed in approximately twelve.

A MiSeq instrument was used for deep resolution sequencing, which targeted depths ranging from 1 in 1 million up to 1 in 200,000 T cells, with coverage averaging 10x for each clonotype. The immunoSEQ hsTCRB Kit was used to generate the TCR beta libraries. On the study's bioinformatics: Data were analyzed with ImmunoSEQ Data Assistant and ImmunoSEQ Analyzer, with V, D and J genes assigned per IMGT definitions. Clonality, with values ranging from 0 to 1, was calculated as one minus the normalized Shannon entropy of productive rearrangement frequencies. Only overrepresented clonotypes making up at least 0.05% of each patient's repertoire were included in the public clonotype analysis. Around 12 age-matched healthy donor repertoires from immuneACCESS were used as controls for clonality. TCRdb obtained this table from immuneACCESS and retained in-frame rearrangements with V and J assigned. These tables miss some clones; where compared with another copy, unresolved V genes account for less than half of the shortfall, and the remainder is unexplained. For V, J and clone size, that table is used; D and trimming come from the DNA. For this sample there are more than 110,000 clones; 80% appear just once. Approximately 7.6% of the sample lies in the top ten.

The full study reports these points: Sustained-remission and progressing patients did not have matched sampling times, and lymph node repertoires were not examined. Public clonotypes were rare and either shrank or stayed stable during treatment, and the rise in clonality at ibrutinib response reflected expansion of private clonotypes. Baseline clonality was found to be higher than that of age-matched healthy donors and was strongly correlated with circulating CD8+ T-cell counts. Clonality rose at ibrutinib response, remained stable during sustained remission, and dropped back toward baseline at progression.

The CDR1 and CDR2 encoded by the germline V gene are MNHEY and SVGAGI. V loses 1 base, J loses 6 bases, and the germline ends lie 5 bases apart. Reading from cysteine to phenylalanine, the CDR3 counts 12 amino acids. Of the read, only the CDR3 DNA is kept; its 36 bases are in frame from base 1. For TCR beta library preparation, roughly 2 micrograms of genomic DNA were extracted from the cryopreserved PBMCs. Longitudinal blood samples from CLL patients receiving ibrutinib monotherapy were subjected to high-throughput TCR beta sequencing. The patients took part in an open-label, single-center phase 2 trial of ibrutinib monotherapy.

The TCR originated in a human donor with chronic lymphocytic leukemia. The specimen was PBMCs, collected after 36 months of ibrutinib treatment. Rearrangement joined TRBV6-5 to TRBJ2-3, with the D segment identity uncertain. CDR3 loop: CASSYWKDTQYF. Read as DNA, the sequence is TGTGCCAGCAGTTACTGGAAGGATACGCAGTATTTT.